The sequence of this TCR beta chain was determined in a study of blood T cell repertoires in COVID-19. Study at large: The United States, Italy and Spain were the sources of the acute and convalescent COVID-19 samples.

Generated by immunoSEQ multiplex PCR, the TCRdb table keeps only in-frame clones and is missing some. Among fewer than 200,000 clones listed, around 85% were seen once. The trim removed 7 bases at V and 2 bases at J, leaving 4 bases unmatched. CDR1 and CDR2 (germline): ENHRY, SYGVKD. The CDR3 totals 14 residues. The chain carries TRBV10-3 and TRBJ2-3, with 9 bases lining up with TRBD2. The clonotype comes from a man aged 55 to 70 who had recovered from COVID-19. Sequencing was done on a sample of peripheral blood. The CDR3 here is CAIIAGANTDTQYF. In DNA, the CDR3 is TGTGCCATCATAGCGGGGGCGAACACAGATACGCAGTATTTT.